This T cell receptor beta chain is drawn from a study of T cells after yellow fever vaccination (dated by TCRdb to the late 2010s). In terms of the full investigation: The SMART-Seq v4 Ultra Low Input RNA kit was used to prepare libraries from fractions with low cell numbers. Blood was drawn at multiple timepoints before and after primary and secondary immunization, with bulk PBMC replicates and cell subsets isolated. To follow T-cell clones before and after both primary and booster YFV17D yellow fever vaccination, bulk TCR alpha and beta repertoires underwent longitudinal sequencing. Two healthy male donors, one aged 18 to 30 and one aged 30 to 40 years, made up the cohort. General conclusions and limits of the study: A small fraction of clonotypes appeared in both the CD4 and CD8 compartments, likely as a result of convergent recombination. The secondary T-cell response was weaker than the primary response but faster, peaking on day 5 instead of day 15. Because abundant contaminating clonotypes from the bulk population could be contained in FACS-sorted repertoires, computational filtering was required. Because only two donors were included in the study, the extent to which the findings can be generalized is limited. Most clones expanded after primary vaccination were re-detected after the booster (96% of CD4 and 88% of CD8), suggesting broad memory maintenance.

The CDR3 starts with the cysteine, ends with the phenylalanine, and has 13 residues. This entry keeps only the CDR3 DNA: 39 bases, framed from base 1. CDR1 and CDR2 were assigned from the germline V gene as MGHRA and YSYEKL. V lost 1 base and J lost 5 bases; the stretch between them is 8 bases long. TCR cDNA was made using 5'RACE template switching, a step that added a universal primer site and unique molecular identifiers. Priming of cDNA synthesis was performed from both the TCR alpha and TCR beta constant segments. Library amplification used two PCR steps, and the second PCR step added sample barcodes and sequencing adapters. Sequencing of libraries was done on Illumina HiSeq 2500 (2x100 bp) or NovaSeq (2x150 bp). The paper's processing steps were these. Demultiplexing of reads and collapsing into UMI consensus sequences were performed with MIGEC, and V(D)J alignment was carried out with MiXCR. Clonotypes responding to the vaccine were identified with edgeR on replicate PBMC samples, with the criteria of FDR below 0.01 and a log2 fold change above 5 up to day 15. Bulk clonotypes were assigned CD4 or CD8 identity according to which sequenced CD4 or CD8 repertoire held them at higher abundance. The public reads were reanalyzed by TCRdb: fastp trimming at Q25, MiXCR alignment, in-frame beta chains only. Each CDR3 protein gets just one entry, which takes the most common genes and DNA from the rows behind it. TCRdb, not the original authors, processed these V and J calls. Recorded for this sample are about 210,000 distinct CDR3 sequences; around 6.7% of them occurred a single time. The top ten hold approximately 0.99% of the sample.

This clonotype was recorded at least ten times. Its antigen target is currently unknown. Base quality data are lacking; no much larger clone is found one base away. This specimen's treatment or condition label, interpreted: live attenuated yellow fever vaccine strain. PBMCs were isolated from peripheral blood using a standard Ficoll-Paque protocol. CD4 and CD8 T-cell fractions were isolated with Dynabeads CD4 and CD8 positive selection kits. TriZol was used to extract RNA from bulk PBMCs, from CD4 and CD8 fractions, and from dextramer-positive and dextramer-negative fractions. The material sequenced was CD4+ T cells sorted from PBMCs, taken on the day of the yellow fever booster vaccination. The sequence came from a man aged 30 to 45 who received the YFV17D yellow fever vaccine. The rearranged segments are TRBV4-1 and TRBJ2-5, with the D segment identity uncertain. The CDR3 sequence is CASSQVYRETQYF. The DNA is TGCGCCAGCAGCCAAGTATATCGTGAGACCCAGTACTTC.